This entry lists 3 T cell receptor beta chains sequenced from one sample in a study of monozygotic twins with inflammatory bowel disease. TCRdb re-analyzed the 5' RACE reads; it lists each CDR3 protein once, without DNA. This sample's clone table lists approximately 330,000 distinct CDR3 sequences. Sequenced input: blood. Receptors were obtained from a human donor with ulcerative colitis or Crohn's disease, or a healthy co-twin of an affected twin (not recorded which).

The chain has TRBV12-3 or TRBV12-4 and TRBJ1-1; as DNA is missing, the TRBD1 call by TCRdb cannot be tested. CDR3 length: 15 amino acids. CDR3 region: CASSPSWGRGTEAFF.

This sequence joins TRBV28 and TRBJ2-1; no DNA is available, so the TRBD1 call from TCRdb remains unchecked. Germline CDR1 MDHEN, CDR2 SYDVKM. The CDR3 has 15 amino acids. CDR3 residues: CASGGRTAWANEQFF.

V and J are TRBV20-1 and TRBJ1-5; with no DNA, the TCRdb D assignment of TRBD1 cannot be verified. Germline CDR1 DFQATT, CDR2 SNEGSKA (reference sequence). The CDR3 is made up of 17 amino acids. CDR3 region: CSAREGTGPYSNQPQHF.